These T cell receptor beta chains were read from a single sample in a study of blood T cell repertoires in COVID-19. This table comes from immunoSEQ multiplex PCR, and its TCRdb copy is limited to in-frame clones, with some not included. The data contain under 400,000 clones, about 86% of them singletons. Sample: PBMCs or T cells enriched from blood (not recorded which). The receptors were gathered from a woman aged 40 to 50 with acute COVID-19. The CDR3 runs from the conserved cysteine through the conserved F or W. The order of the fields is D gene, J gene, V gene, clone size, CDR3 DNA, CDR3 protein. D genes are given only for firm matches. Size is omitted from some rows. Given values are once, few, many or a class for expanded clones.

>NA|TRBJ1-1|TRBV28|few
TGTGCCAGCAGTTTATCAGGGTTTCCGGCTTTCTTT
CASSLSGFPAFF
>NA|TRBJ2-2|TRBV24-1|NA
TGTGCCACCAGTGATTGGGGCGGCGGGGAGCTGTTTTTT
CATSDWGGGELFF
>NA|TRBJ2-1|TRBV6-2/TRBV6-3|NA
TGTGCCAGCAGTTACCAGGCTAGCCCCCACAATGAGCAGTTCTTC
CASSYQASPHNEQFF
>NA|TRBJ1-1|TRBV28|NA
TGTGCCAGCAGTTTGGTCCAGATGAACACTGAAGCTTTCTTT
CASSLVQMNTEAFF
>TRBD2|TRBJ2-7|TRBV6-2/TRBV6-3|NA
TGTGCCAGCAGCCAAAATCCCCTAGCGGGAGGATCTTACGAGCAGTACTTC
CASSQNPLAGGSYEQYF
>TRBD2|TRBJ2-7|TRBV11-2|NA
TGTGCCAGCAGCCGACCCGCTAGCGGGGCCTACGAGCAGTACTTC
CASSRPASGAYEQYF
>TRBD1|TRBJ2-1|TRBV24-1|NA
TGTGCCACCAGCCCGAGTAAACAGGGGGCGAATGAGCAGTTCTTC
CATSPSKQGANEQFF
>TRBD2|TRBJ2-2|TRBV6-2/TRBV6-3|NA
TGTGCCAGCAGCTTCGGGAGGACGAACACCGGGGAGCTGTTTTTT
CASSFGRTNTGELFF
>TRBD2|TRBJ2-1|TRBV9|NA
TGTGCCAGCAGCGTGGGACTAGCGGGAGGGCCCCAGGGGAATGAGCAGTTCTTC
CASSVGLAGGPQGNEQFF
>TRBD2|TRBJ2-1|TRBV28|NA
TGTGCCAGCAGTAATTCCCCGGGGACTAGCGACTACAATGAGCAGTTCTTC
CASSNSPGTSDYNEQFF
>TRBD2|TRBJ2-7|TRBV28|NA
TGTGCCAGCAGTTTAAGTAAGGGAACTAGCGACTCCTACGAGCAGTACTTC
CASSLSKGTSDSYEQYF
>TRBD1|TRBJ2-7|TRBV6-5|NA
TGTGCCAGCAGTTACTCGCGACAGGGGCCCTACGAGCAGTACTTC
CASSYSRQGPYEQYF
>TRBD1|TRBJ1-2|TRBV5-1|NA
TGCGCCAGCAGTTACGGACAGGGGTTTGGCTACACCTTC
CASSYGQGFGYTF
>TRBD1|TRBJ1-2|TRBV7-9|NA
TGTGCCAGCAGCCAAAGGGGGACAGGCAACTATGGCTACACCTTC
CASSQRGTGNYGYTF
>NA|TRBJ2-3|TRBV7-7|NA
TGTGCTAGCAGCTTGGGCCAGCACACAGATACGCAGTATTTT
CASSLGQHTDTQYF
>TRBD2|TRBJ2-2|TRBV7-2|NA
TGTGCCAGCAGCTCTACTAGCGGGAGATCATCGGGGGAGCTGTTTTTT
CASSSTSGRSSGELFF
>TRBD2|TRBJ2-2|TRBV3-1/TRBV3-2|few
TGTGCCAGCAGCCAAGGTCTAGCGGAAACCGGGGAGCTGTTTTTT
CASSQGLAETGELFF
>TRBD1|TRBJ1-2|TRBV4-2|few
TGTGCCAGCAGCCAGACCGGGACAGGGGGCCGTCATGGCTACACCTTC
CASSQTGTGGRHGYTF
>TRBD2|TRBJ2-1|TRBV6-5|NA
TGTGCCAGCAGTTACGACCTAGCGGGCGACAATGAGCAGTTCTTC
CASSYDLAGDNEQFF
>NA|TRBJ1-5|TRBV6-6|NA
TGTGCCAGCAGGACAGGACATAGCAATCAGCCCCAGCATTTT
CASRTGHSNQPQHF
>TRBD1|TRBJ1-1|TRBV19|few
TGTGCCAGTACCGACAGGGTAGCTGAAGCTTTCTTT
CASTDRVAEAFF
>NA|TRBJ1-1|TRBV28|NA
TGTGCTATATCAGTTCCACGCGAAGCTTTCTTT
CAISVPREAFF
>NA|TRBJ1-4|TRBV7-9|NA
TGTGCCAGCAGCCCCCGGGGGACCTATGAAAAACTGTTTTTT
CASSPRGTYEKLFF
>TRBD2|TRBJ2-1|TRBV18|NA
TGTGCCAGCTCCCCACCCGGACTAGCGGGTGAGCAGTTCTTC
CASSPPGLAGEQFF
>NA|TRBJ2-2|TRBV28|NA
TGTGCCAGCGAATCGGCAGGGCAGGAGCTGTTTTTT
CASESAGQELFF
>TRBD2|TRBJ2-5|TRBV5-1|NA
TGCGCCAGCAGCTTGGCCGGGGGGGTAGAGACCCAGTACTTC
CASSLAGGVETQYF
>NA|TRBJ2-1|TRBV2|NA
TGTGCCAGCAGTGGGGTGCTGCGGGTACGGCATGAGCAGTTCTTC
CASSGVLRVRHEQFF